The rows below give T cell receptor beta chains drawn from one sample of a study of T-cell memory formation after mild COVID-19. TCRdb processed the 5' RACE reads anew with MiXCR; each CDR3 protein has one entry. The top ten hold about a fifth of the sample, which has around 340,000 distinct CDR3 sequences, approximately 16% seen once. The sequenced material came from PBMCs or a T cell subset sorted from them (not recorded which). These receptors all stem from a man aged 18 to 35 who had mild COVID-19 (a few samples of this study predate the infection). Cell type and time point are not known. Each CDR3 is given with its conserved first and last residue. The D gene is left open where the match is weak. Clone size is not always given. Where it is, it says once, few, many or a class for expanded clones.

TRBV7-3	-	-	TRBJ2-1	CASSLTHGQRYNEQFF	TGTGCCAGCAGCTTAACGCACGGACAGAGATACAATGAGCAGTTCTTC
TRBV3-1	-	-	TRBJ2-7	CASSQDRPDEQYF	TGTGCCAGCAGCCAAGATCGTCCGGACGAGCAGTACTTC
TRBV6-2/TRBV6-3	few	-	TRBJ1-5	CASSFRDGNQPQHF	TGTGCCAGCAGCTTCAGGGATGGCAATCAGCCCCAGCATTTT
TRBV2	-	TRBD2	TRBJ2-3	CTSGKSTDTQYF	TGTACCAGCGGGAAAAGCACAGATACGCAGTATTTT
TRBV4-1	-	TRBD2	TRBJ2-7	CASSGRPGLAPYEQYF	TGCGCCAGCAGCGGTAGACCGGGACTAGCCCCCTACGAGCAGTACTTC
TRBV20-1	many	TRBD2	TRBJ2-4	CSAATSAGIQYF	TGCAGTGCCGCAACTAGCGCGGGCATTCAGTACTTC
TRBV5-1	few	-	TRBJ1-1	CASSLSLWLNTEAFF	TGCGCCAGCAGCTTATCGTTATGGCTGAACACTGAAGCTTTCTTT
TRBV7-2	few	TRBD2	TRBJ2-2	CASSPGPREAGELFF	TGTGCCAGCAGTCCCGGGCCCCGGGAGGCCGGGGAGCTGTTTTTT
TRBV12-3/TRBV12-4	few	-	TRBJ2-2	CASSLVVGGPTGELFF	TGTGCCAGCAGTTTAGTTGTGGGGGGGCCCACCGGGGAGCTGTTTTTT
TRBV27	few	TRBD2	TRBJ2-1	CASSLFFGGVKNEQFF	TGTGCCAGCAGTTTATTTTTCGGGGGGGTTAAAAATGAGCAGTTCTTC
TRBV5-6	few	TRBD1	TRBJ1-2	CASSPDRGLGGYTF	TGTGCCAGCAGCCCGGACAGGGGGCTGGGGGGCTACACCTTC
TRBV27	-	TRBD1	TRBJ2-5	CASSLRQGRRETQYF	TGTGCCAGCAGTTTACGACAGGGGAGAAGGGAGACCCAGTACTTC
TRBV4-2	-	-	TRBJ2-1	CASSQDLGAGNEQFF	TGTGCCAGCAGCCAAGATCTTGGGGCTGGGAATGAGCAGTTCTTC
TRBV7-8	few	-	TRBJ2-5	CASTSVKDLQETQYF	TGTGCCAGCACCTCCGTCAAAGACCTACAAGAGACCCAGTACTTC
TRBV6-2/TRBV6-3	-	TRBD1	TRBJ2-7	CASSPHQDRGRLYEQYF	TGTGCCAGCAGTCCGCACCAGGACAGGGGGCGGCTTTACGAGCAGTACTTC